The TCR beta chain under discussion was sequenced for a study of T cells after yellow fever vaccination. This clonotype came up a few times. The target antigen is unknown. Study-level points and caveats: Post-booster repertoires contained most primary-vaccination clones again (around 96% CD4, 88% CD8).

TCRdb fed the 5' RACE reads into MiXCR, producing one record per CDR3 protein. The sample holds 550,000 to 750,000 distinct CDR3 sequences, approximately 15% seen once. The sequencing here drew on PBMCs, taken on the day of the yellow fever booster vaccination. This receptor was identified in a man aged 25 to 40 who received the YFV17D yellow fever vaccine.

The CDR3 DNA is TGTGCCAGCGGGGGCCCGAGCGGCGGGGAGCTGTTTTTT. Translated, it gives CASGGPSGGELFF. V usage is TRBV12-3 or TRBV12-4 and J usage is TRBJ2-2; the D gene is possibly TRBD1 (6 bases). Trimming shortened V by 8 bases and J by 7 bases, and 14 bases separated the two germline ends. This CDR3 comprises 13 residues.